This T cell receptor beta chain comes out of a study of cytomegalovirus exposure and HLA in healthy donors. Between the trimmed V and J ends, which lost 0 bases and 6 bases, there was a span of 20 bases. CDR1 is SEHNR, CDR2 FQNEAQ, per germline (reference sequence). The CDR3 consists of 17 residues. PCR primers comprised 60 Vbeta and 13 Jbeta primers. Sequencing used immunoSEQ multiplex PCR; TCRdb keeps in-frame clones, though not all of them. The sample includes 150,000 to 200,000 clones. These donors counted as nominally healthy when sampled, but unrecorded immune exposures were likely. J is TRBJ1-2 and V is TRBV7-9; D gene uncertain. The TCR sequence derives from a woman in her sixties in good health and CMV-seronegative. Sequenced: PBMCs. The CDR3 nucleotides read TGTGCCAGCAGCTTAGCAGGAGGCAGTTTCTTTACGAATGGCTACACCTTC. The encoded protein is CASSLAGGSFFTNGYTF.